These T cell receptor beta chains were read from a single sample in a study of PD-1 blockade in classical Hodgkin lymphoma. The protocol was immunoSEQ multiplex PCR, while the TCRdb copy is restricted to in-frame clones and leaves out a portion. The table has some 18,000 clones, 80% to 85% seen once. Source: peripheral blood mononuclear cells (PBMCs), taken at baseline. The source of these receptors is a human donor with classical Hodgkin lymphoma. Both conserved end residues are part of each CDR3. D genes are given only for firm matches. Rows give clone size only sometimes, using once, few, many, or a class for an expanded clone.

V gene	J gene	D gene	clone size	CDR3 DNA	CDR3 protein
TRBV2	TRBJ1-6	TRBD1	NA	TGTGCCAGCAGGAGGACAGGGGAGAATTCACCCCTCCACTTT	CASRRTGENSPLHF
TRBV21-1	TRBJ2-2	NA	NA	TGTGCCAGCAGCAAAGAGACAGGGATACCCTCGAACACCGGGGAGCTGTTTTTT	CASSKETGIPSNTGELFF
TRBV29-1	TRBJ2-7	TRBD1	NA	TGCAGCGTGGGGGACAGGGGCTCCTACGAGCAGTACTTC	CSVGDRGSYEQYF
TRBV5-1	TRBJ2-5	TRBD2	NA	TGCGCCAGCAGCCCAATAGCGGGGGGCAAGCAAGAGACCCAGTACTTC	CASSPIAGGKQETQYF
TRBV18	TRBJ2-1	TRBD1	few	TGTGCCAGCGCCCGACAGGGGGTGCCTGGACCCTACAATGAGCAGTTCTTC	CASARQGVPGPYNEQFF
TRBV18	TRBJ2-3	TRBD2	NA	TGTGCCAGCTCACCGGGACTAGCGGGGGGGCCCTTAGATGATACGCAGTATTTT	CASSPGLAGGPLDDTQYF
TRBV19	TRBJ2-1	NA	NA	TGTGCCAGTAGTACACCTCAAAAGCAGTTCTTC	CASSTPQKQFF
TRBV7-2	TRBJ2-1	TRBD2	NA	TGTGCCAGCAGCCCTAGAAGGCGGGGGGGGAGCTCCTACAATGAGCAGTTCTTC	CASSPRRRGGSSYNEQFF
TRBV10-3	TRBJ2-5	NA	NA	TGTGCCATCAGTGAGGGACTCACGGAGACCCAGTACTTC	CAISEGLTETQYF
TRBV5-1	TRBJ2-2	NA	NA	TGCGCCAGCAGCTTGGCCGTGGGGACGGGGGAGCTGTTTTTT	CASSLAVGTGELFF
TRBV7-9	TRBJ1-2	TRBD1	NA	TGTGCCAGCAGCTGGGACAGGGGGTCTGGCTACACCTTC	CASSWDRGSGYTF